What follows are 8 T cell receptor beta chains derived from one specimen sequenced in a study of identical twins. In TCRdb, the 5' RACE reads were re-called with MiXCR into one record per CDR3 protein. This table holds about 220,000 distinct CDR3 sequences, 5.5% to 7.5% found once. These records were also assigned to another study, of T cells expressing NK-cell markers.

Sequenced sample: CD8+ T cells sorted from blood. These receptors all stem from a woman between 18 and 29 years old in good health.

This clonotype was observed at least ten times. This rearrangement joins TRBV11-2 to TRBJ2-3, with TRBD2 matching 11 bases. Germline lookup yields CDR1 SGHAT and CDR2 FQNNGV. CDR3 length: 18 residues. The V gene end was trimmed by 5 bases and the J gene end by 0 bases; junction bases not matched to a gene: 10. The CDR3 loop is CASSTHETSGISTDTQYF. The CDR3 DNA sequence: TGTGCCAGCAGCACTCATGAGACTAGCGGGATCAGCACAGATACGCAGTATTTT.

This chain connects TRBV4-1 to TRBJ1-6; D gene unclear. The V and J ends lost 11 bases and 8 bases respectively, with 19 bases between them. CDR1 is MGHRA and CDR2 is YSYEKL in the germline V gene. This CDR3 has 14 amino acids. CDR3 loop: CAASGPGNDSPLHF. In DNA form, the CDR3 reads TGCGCCGCGTCAGGTCCGGGGAACGATTCACCCCTCCACTTT.

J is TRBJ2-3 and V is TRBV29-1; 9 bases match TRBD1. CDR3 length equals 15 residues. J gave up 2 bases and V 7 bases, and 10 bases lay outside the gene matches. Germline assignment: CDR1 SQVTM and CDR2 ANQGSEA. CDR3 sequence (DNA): TGCAGCGACCGAGGGACAGGGAAAGACACAGATACGCAGTATTTT. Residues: CSDRGTGKDTDTQYF.

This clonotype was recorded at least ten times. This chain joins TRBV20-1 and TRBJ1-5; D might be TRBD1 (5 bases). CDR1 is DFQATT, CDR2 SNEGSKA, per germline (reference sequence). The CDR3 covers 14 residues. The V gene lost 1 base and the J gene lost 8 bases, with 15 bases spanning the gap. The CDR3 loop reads CSARAKRGLEPQHF. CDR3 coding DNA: TGCAGTGCTAGAGCAAAGCGGGGGTTGGAGCCCCAGCATTTT.

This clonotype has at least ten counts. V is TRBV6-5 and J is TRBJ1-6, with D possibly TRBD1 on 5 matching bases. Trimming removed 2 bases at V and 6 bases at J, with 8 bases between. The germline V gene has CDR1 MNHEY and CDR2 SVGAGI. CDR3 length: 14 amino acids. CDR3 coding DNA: TGTGCCAGCAGTTACAGGGGAGCTAATTCACCCCTCCACTTT. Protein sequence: CASSYRGANSPLHF.

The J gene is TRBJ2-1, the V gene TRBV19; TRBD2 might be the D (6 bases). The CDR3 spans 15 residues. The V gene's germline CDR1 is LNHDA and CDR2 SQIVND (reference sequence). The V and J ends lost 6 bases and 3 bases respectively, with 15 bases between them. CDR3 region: CASSTFGTYYNEQFF. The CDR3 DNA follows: TGTGCCAGTAGCACATTCGGGACTTACTACAATGAGCAGTTCTTC.

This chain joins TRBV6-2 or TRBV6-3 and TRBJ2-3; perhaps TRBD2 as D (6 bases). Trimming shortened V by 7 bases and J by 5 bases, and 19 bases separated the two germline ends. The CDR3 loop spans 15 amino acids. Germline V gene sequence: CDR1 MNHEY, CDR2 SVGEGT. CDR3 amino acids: CASNPGDSIRDTQYF. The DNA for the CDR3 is TGTGCCAGCAACCCGGGAGACTCCATTCGAGATACGCAGTATTTT.

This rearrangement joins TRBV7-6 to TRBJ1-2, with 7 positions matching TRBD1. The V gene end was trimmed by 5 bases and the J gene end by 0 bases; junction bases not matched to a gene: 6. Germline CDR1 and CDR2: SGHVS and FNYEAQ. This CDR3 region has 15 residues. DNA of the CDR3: TGTGCCAGCAGCGCCCCAGGGGGAGCTAACTATGGCTACACCTTC. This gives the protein CASSAPGGANYGYTF.